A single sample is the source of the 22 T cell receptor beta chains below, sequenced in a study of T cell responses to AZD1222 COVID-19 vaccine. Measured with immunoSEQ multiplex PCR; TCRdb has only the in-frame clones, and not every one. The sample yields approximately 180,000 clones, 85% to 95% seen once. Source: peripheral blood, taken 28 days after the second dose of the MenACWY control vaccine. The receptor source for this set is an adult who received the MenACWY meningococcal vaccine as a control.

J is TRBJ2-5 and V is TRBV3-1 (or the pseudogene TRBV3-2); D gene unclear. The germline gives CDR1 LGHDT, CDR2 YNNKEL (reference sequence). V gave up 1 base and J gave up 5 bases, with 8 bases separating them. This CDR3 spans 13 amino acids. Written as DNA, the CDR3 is TGTGCCAGCAGCCAAGCGGTTGAGGAGACCCAGTACTTC. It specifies CASSQAVEETQYF.

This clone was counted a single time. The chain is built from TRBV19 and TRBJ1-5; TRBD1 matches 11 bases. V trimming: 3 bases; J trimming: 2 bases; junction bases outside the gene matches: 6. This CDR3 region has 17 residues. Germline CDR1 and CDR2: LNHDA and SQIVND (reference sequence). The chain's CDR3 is CASSMPGQGAGNQPQHF. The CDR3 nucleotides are TGTGCCAGTAGTATGCCCGGACAGGGGGCGGGCAATCAGCCCCAGCATTTT.

The CDR3 coding sequence is TGTGCCAGCAGCCTAGACAGGGGGGAGAACACCGGGGAGCTGTTTTTT. Amino acid sequence: CASSLDRGENTGELFF. The chain combines TRBV28 with TRBJ2-2, with TRBD1 identical over 9 bases. Germline V CDR1 and CDR2: MDHEN, SYDVKM. The CDR3 loop spans 16 amino acids. V was clipped by 6 bases and J by 1 base; unmatched bases: 6. Using reference TRBV28 and TRBJ2-2 for the parts outside the CDR3, the full variable domain is DVKVTQSSRYLVKRTGEKVFLECVQDMDHENMFWYRQDPGLGLRLIYFSYDVKMKEKGDIPEGYSVSREKKERFSLILESASTNQTSMYLCASSLDRGENTGELFFGEGSRLTVL.

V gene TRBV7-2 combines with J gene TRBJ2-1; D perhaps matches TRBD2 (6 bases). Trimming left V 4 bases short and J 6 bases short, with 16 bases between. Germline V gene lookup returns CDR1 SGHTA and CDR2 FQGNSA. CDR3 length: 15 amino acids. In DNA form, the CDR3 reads TGTGCCAGCAGCTCCCCCGGTAGGGGAGGCAATGAGCAGTTCTTC. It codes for CASSSPGRGGNEQFF.

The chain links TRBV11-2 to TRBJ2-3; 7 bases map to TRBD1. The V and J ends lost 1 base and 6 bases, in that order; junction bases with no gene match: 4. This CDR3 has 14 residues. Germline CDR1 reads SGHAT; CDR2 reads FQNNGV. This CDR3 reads CASSLAEGADTQYF. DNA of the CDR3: TGTGCCAGCAGCTTAGCCGAGGGGGCGGATACGCAGTATTTT.

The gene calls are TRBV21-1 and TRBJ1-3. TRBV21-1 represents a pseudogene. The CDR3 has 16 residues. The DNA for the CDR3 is TGTGCCAGCAGCAAAGTGCAAAACCACTCTGGAAACACCATATATTTT. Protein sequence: CASSKVQNHSGNTIYF.

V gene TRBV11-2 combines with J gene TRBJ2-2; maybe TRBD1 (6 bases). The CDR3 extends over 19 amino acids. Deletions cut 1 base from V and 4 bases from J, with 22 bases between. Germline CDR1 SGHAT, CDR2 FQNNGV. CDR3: CASSLGNPSRGRGTGELFF. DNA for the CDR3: TGTGCCAGCAGCTTAGGAAATCCCTCCAGGGGTCGGGGCACCGGGGAGCTGTTTTTT.

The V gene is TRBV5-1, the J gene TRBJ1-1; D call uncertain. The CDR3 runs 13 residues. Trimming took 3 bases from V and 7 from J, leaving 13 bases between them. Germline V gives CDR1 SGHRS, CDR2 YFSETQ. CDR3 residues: CASSSGPPNEAFF. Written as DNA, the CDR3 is TGCGCCAGCAGCTCCGGACCCCCCAATGAAGCTTTCTTT.

CDR3 in amino acids: CASGGQVNTEAFF. The DNA for the CDR3 is TGTGCCAGCGGGGGACAGGTAAACACTGAAGCTTTCTTT. The J gene is TRBJ1-1, the V gene TRBV2, with 8 bases identical to TRBD1. This CDR3 has 13 amino acids. Germline V gene data show CDR1 as SNHLY and CDR2 as FYNNEI. J lost 2 bases, V lost 8 bases, and 4 bases had no gene match.

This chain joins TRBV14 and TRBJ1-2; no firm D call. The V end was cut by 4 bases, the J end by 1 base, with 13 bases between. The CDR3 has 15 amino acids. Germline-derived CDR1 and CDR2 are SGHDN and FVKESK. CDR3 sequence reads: CASSPQVGINYGYTF. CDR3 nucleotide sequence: TGTGCCAGCAGCCCCCAAGTCGGGATTAACTATGGCTACACCTTC.

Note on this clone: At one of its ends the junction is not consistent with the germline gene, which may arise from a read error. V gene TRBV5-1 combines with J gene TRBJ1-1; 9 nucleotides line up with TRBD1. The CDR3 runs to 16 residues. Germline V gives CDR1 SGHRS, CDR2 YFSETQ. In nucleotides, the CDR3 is TGCGCCAGCAACTTGAGGGGACAGGGAAGGGGTACTGAAGCTTTCTTT. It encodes CASNLRGQGRGTEAFF.

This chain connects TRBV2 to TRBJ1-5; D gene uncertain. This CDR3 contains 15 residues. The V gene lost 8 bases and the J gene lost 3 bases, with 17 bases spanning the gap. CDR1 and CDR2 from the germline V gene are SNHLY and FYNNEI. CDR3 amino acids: CASLAGSGYNQPQHF. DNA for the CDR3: TGTGCCAGCCTGGCGGGTTCAGGATACAATCAGCCCCAGCATTTT. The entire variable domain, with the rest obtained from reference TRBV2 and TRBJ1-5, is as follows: EPEVTQTPSHQVTQMGQEVILRCVPISNHLYFYWYRQILGQKVEFLVSFYNNEISEKSEIFDDQFSVERPDGSNFTLKIRSTKLEDSAMYFCASLAGSGYNQPQHFGDGTRLSIL.

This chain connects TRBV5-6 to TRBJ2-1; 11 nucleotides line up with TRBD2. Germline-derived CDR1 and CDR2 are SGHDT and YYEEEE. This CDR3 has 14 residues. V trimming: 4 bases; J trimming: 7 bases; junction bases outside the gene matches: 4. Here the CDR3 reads CASSLRLAGNEQFF. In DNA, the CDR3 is TGTGCCAGCAGCCTTCGACTAGCGGGAAATGAGCAGTTCTTC.

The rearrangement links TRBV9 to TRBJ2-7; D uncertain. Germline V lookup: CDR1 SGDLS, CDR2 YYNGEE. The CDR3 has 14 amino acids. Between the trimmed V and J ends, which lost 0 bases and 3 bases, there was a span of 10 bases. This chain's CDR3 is CASSVGQAVYEQYF. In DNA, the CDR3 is TGTGCCAGCAGCGTAGGGCAGGCCGTCTACGAGCAGTACTTC. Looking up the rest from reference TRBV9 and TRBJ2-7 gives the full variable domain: DSGVTQTPKHLITATGQRVTLRCSPRSGDLSVYWYQQSLDQGLQFLIQYYNGEERAKGNILERFSAQQFPDLHSELNLSSLELGDSALYFCASSVGQAVYEQYFGPGTRLTVT.

The CDR3 nucleotides are TGTGCCAGTAGTATAGATAAGGGAATAGGCAATCAGCCCCAGCATTTT. It codes for CASSIDKGIGNQPQHF. This chain uses TRBV19 with TRBJ1-5; D not resolved. The CDR3 sequence is 16 residues long. The V and J ends lost 0 bases and 2 bases respectively, with 11 bases between them. In germline, CDR1 is LNHDA, CDR2 SQIVND (reference sequence). Drawing the rest from reference TRBV19 and TRBJ1-5, the complete variable domain is DGGITQSPKYLFRKEGQNVTLSCEQNLNHDAMYWYRQDPGQGLRLIYYSQIVNDFQKGDIAEGYSVSREKKESFPLTVTSAQKNPTAFYLCASSIDKGIGNQPQHFGDGTRLSIL.

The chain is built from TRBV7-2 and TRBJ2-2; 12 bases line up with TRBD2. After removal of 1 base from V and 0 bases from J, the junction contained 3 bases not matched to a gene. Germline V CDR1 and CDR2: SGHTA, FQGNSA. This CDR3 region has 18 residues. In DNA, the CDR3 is TGTGCCAGCAGCTTAGTCGGACTAGCGGGGCCGAACACCGGGGAGCTGTTTTTT. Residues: CASSLVGLAGPNTGELFF.

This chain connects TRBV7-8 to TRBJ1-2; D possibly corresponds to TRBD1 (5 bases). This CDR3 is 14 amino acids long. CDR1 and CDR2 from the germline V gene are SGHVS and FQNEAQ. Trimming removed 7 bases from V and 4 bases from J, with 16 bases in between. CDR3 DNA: TGTGCCAGCAAGAAGGGGACGGAACCCTATGGCTACACCTTC. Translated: CASKKGTEPYGYTF.

As DNA, the CDR3 is TGTGCCAGCAGCCTGTCAACAGGGGCCTGGTACTATGGCTACACCTTC. It yields the protein CASSLSTGAWYYGYTF. The gene calls are TRBV5-6 and TRBJ1-2; 7 bases are a match to TRBD1. Unmatched junction bases numbered 12, after V lost 4 bases and J lost 3 bases. The CDR3 covers 16 residues. In germline, CDR1 is SGHDT, CDR2 YYEEEE.

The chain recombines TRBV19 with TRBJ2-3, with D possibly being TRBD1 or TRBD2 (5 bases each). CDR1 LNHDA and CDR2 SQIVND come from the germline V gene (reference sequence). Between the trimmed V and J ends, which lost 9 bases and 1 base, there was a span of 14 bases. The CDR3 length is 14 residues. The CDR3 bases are TGTGCCAGCCCCTCGGGGACCCGCACAGATACGCAGTATTTT. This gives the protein CASPSGTRTDTQYF.

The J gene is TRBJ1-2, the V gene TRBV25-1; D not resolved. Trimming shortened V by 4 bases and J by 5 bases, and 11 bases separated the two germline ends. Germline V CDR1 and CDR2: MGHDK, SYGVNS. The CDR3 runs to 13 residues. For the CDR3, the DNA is TGTGCCAGCAGTGCCGCCCTGGGGTATGGCTACACCTTC. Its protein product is CASSAALGYGYTF.

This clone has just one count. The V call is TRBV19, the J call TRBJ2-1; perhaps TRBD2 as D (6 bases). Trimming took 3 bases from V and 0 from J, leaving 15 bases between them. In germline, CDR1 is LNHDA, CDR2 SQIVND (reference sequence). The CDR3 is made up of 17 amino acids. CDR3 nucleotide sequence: TGTGCCAGTAGTATTTGGGGGGTCCCCGGCTCCTACAATGAGCAGTTCTTC. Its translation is CASSIWGVPGSYNEQFF.

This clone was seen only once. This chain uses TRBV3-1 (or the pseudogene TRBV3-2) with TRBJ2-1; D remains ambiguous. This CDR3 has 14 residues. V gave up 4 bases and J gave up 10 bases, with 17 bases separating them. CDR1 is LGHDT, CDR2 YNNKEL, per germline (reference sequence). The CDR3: CASSRPAEAHEQFF. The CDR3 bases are TGTGCCAGCAGCCGTCCCGCTGAGGCACACGAGCAGTTCTTC.